A selection of T cell receptor beta chains follows, all from one sample in a study of OX40 agonist ivuxolimab in advanced cancers. TCRdb keeps only in-frame clones here, not all; method: immunoSEQ multiplex PCR. Among nearly 110,000 clones listed, around 93% were seen once. The specimen was CD4+ or CD8+ T cells sorted from blood, collected in a trial of the OX40 agonist ivuxolimab. Source of these receptors: an adult with an advanced solid tumor such as melanoma, head and neck, liver or kidney cancer. CDR3s include the opening cysteine and the closing phenylalanine or tryptophan. The order of the fields is J gene, V gene, clone size, D gene, CDR3 DNA, CDR3 protein. The D gene is left open where the match is weak. Clone size appears in some rows only: once, few, many, or a class for an expanded clone.

j_gene: TRBJ1-5
v_gene: TRBV4-2
abundance: .
d_gene: .
CDR3nt: TGTGCCAGCAGCCAATCCTTCAATCAGCCCCAGCATTTT
CDR3aa: CASSQSFNQPQHF

j_gene: TRBJ1-1
v_gene: TRBV4-2
abundance: once
d_gene: .
CDR3nt: TGTGCCAGCAGCCAAGTCGTTGACGGATCTAACACTGAAGCTTTCTTT
CDR3aa: CASSQVVDGSNTEAFF

j_gene: TRBJ2-5
v_gene: TRBV7-2
abundance: .
d_gene: TRBD2
CDR3nt: TGTGCCAGCAGCGCCAGCGGGAGTGCGTGGGAGACCCAGTACTTC
CDR3aa: CASSASGSAWETQYF

j_gene: TRBJ2-1
v_gene: TRBV7-2
abundance: .
d_gene: TRBD2
CDR3nt: TGTGCCAGCACCCTAGCGGGAAATGAGCAGTTCTTC
CDR3aa: CASTLAGNEQFF

j_gene: TRBJ2-1
v_gene: TRBV7-3
abundance: .
d_gene: .
CDR3nt: TGTGCCAGCAGCTACGACAATGAGCAGTTCTTC
CDR3aa: CASSYDNEQFF

j_gene: TRBJ2-1
v_gene: TRBV27
abundance: .
d_gene: .
CDR3nt: TGTGCCAGCAGTTTAAGAGCCGGGGCCTACAATGAGCAGTTCTTC
CDR3aa: CASSLRAGAYNEQFF

j_gene: TRBJ2-1
v_gene: TRBV30
abundance: .
d_gene: .
CDR3nt: TGTGCCTGGAGCTTGGAGGGCTCCTACAATGAGCAGTTCTTC
CDR3aa: CAWSLEGSYNEQFF

j_gene: TRBJ2-5
v_gene: TRBV5-4
abundance: .
d_gene: .
CDR3nt: TGTGCCAGCAGCTTGGCCGGGACGGGGCAAGAGACCCAGTACTTC
CDR3aa: CASSLAGTGQETQYF

j_gene: TRBJ1-5
v_gene: TRBV19
abundance: .
d_gene: .
CDR3nt: TGTGCCAGTAGTACCCGGACAGTATTAGGAGGTGCCCAGCATTTT
CDR3aa: CASSTRTVLGGAQHF

j_gene: TRBJ2-2
v_gene: TRBV7-6
abundance: .
d_gene: .
CDR3nt: TGTGCCAGCAGCTTACAAGGTTCGGGGATCACCGGGGAGCTGTTTTTT
CDR3aa: CASSLQGSGITGELFF

j_gene: TRBJ2-1
v_gene: TRBV10-2
abundance: few
d_gene: TRBD2
CDR3nt: TGCGCCAGCAGTGAGTCGGCTTCTAGCGGGAGCTCCTACAATGAGCAGTTCTTC
CDR3aa: CASSESASSGSSYNEQFF

j_gene: TRBJ1-2
v_gene: TRBV28
abundance: .
d_gene: .
CDR3nt: TGTGCCAGCAGGGATGCGGTAAACTATGGCTACACCTTC
CDR3aa: CASRDAVNYGYTF

j_gene: TRBJ2-3
v_gene: TRBV7-3
abundance: .
d_gene: .
CDR3nt: TGTGCCAGCAGCTTAAGGGACACAGATACGCAGTATTTT
CDR3aa: CASSLRDTDTQYF

j_gene: TRBJ2-7
v_gene: TRBV11-2
abundance: .
d_gene: TRBD2
CDR3nt: TGTGCCAGCAGCACACTAGCGGAGGTCTACGAGCAGTACTTC
CDR3aa: CASSTLAEVYEQYF

j_gene: TRBJ2-3
v_gene: TRBV30
abundance: .
d_gene: TRBD2
CDR3nt: TGTGCCCGTGGACTAGCGGGAGGGCTGGTAGATACGCAGTATTTT
CDR3aa: CARGLAGGLVDTQYF

j_gene: TRBJ2-7
v_gene: TRBV4-1
abundance: .
d_gene: .
CDR3nt: TGCGCCAGCAGCCCAGGGCCTCCGGTACAGCACTACGAGCAGTACTTC
CDR3aa: CASSPGPPVQHYEQYF

j_gene: TRBJ2-2
v_gene: TRBV18
abundance: .
d_gene: TRBD2
CDR3nt: TGTGCCAGCTCGCCTACTAGCGCAAGTGTCGGGGAGCTGTTTTTT
CDR3aa: CASSPTSASVGELFF

j_gene: TRBJ2-2
v_gene: TRBV5-6
abundance: .
d_gene: .
CDR3nt: TGTGCCAGCAGCTACTATAGAGTCGCGAACACCGGGGAGCTGTTTTTT
CDR3aa: CASSYYRVANTGELFF

j_gene: TRBJ1-5
v_gene: TRBV25-1
abundance: .
d_gene: .
CDR3nt: TGTGCCAGCAGTGGCGGCGGTCAGCCCCAGCATTTT
CDR3aa: CASSGGGQPQHF

j_gene: TRBJ2-5
v_gene: TRBV9
abundance: .
d_gene: .
CDR3nt: TGTGCCAGCAGCGTAGAGGCAGGGCTTCAAGAGACCCAGTACTTC
CDR3aa: CASSVEAGLQETQYF

j_gene: TRBJ2-1
v_gene: TRBV29-1
abundance: .
d_gene: TRBD2
CDR3nt: TGCAGCGTTGAAGGGCTCTTAGCGGGAGGGCACTTCGGTTCCAATGAGCAGTTCTTC
CDR3aa: CSVEGLLAGGHFGSNEQFF

j_gene: TRBJ2-7
v_gene: TRBV27
abundance: .
d_gene: TRBD1
CDR3nt: TGTGCCAGCAGTTCGAGGGGGACAGGGGGCCTTTTTTCCTACGAGCAGTACTTC
CDR3aa: CASSSRGTGGLFSYEQYF

j_gene: TRBJ2-7
v_gene: TRBV5-1
abundance: .
d_gene: TRBD1
CDR3nt: TGCGCCAGCAGCCCGGGACAGGGGTCTTCCTACGAGCAGTACTTC
CDR3aa: CASSPGQGSSYEQYF

j_gene: TRBJ1-2
v_gene: TRBV6-5
abundance: .
d_gene: .
CDR3nt: TGTGCCAGCAGTTACTCCAGGTCGGGGCAGGGCTATGGCTACACCTTC
CDR3aa: CASSYSRSGQGYGYTF

j_gene: TRBJ2-7
v_gene: TRBV6-5
abundance: .
d_gene: .
CDR3nt: TGTGCCAGCAGTTACGTACAGGGAAAGGGTTACGAGCAGTACTTC
CDR3aa: CASSYVQGKGYEQYF

j_gene: TRBJ2-1
v_gene: TRBV4-3
abundance: .
d_gene: TRBD2
CDR3nt: TGCGCCAGCAGCCAAGATCCCACTAGCGGGAGGCTTTCCTACAATGAGCAGTTCTTC
CDR3aa: CASSQDPTSGRLSYNEQFF

j_gene: TRBJ2-1
v_gene: TRBV5-1
abundance: .
d_gene: .
CDR3nt: TGCGCCAGCAACGACAGGGCGGGGTACAATGAGCAGTTCTTC
CDR3aa: CASNDRAGYNEQFF

j_gene: TRBJ1-2
v_gene: TRBV28
abundance: .
d_gene: .
CDR3nt: TGTGCCAGCAGGGACGCGCTCTATGGCTACACCTTC
CDR3aa: CASRDALYGYTF

j_gene: TRBJ2-2
v_gene: TRBV18
abundance: .
d_gene: .
CDR3nt: TGTGCCAGCTCACCACCAAATCAGGGCCCGAACACCGGGGAGCTGTTTTTT
CDR3aa: CASSPPNQGPNTGELFF

j_gene: TRBJ2-1
v_gene: TRBV6-6
abundance: .
d_gene: TRBD1
CDR3nt: TGTGCCAGCAGTTTACAGGGGAATGAGCAGTTCTTC
CDR3aa: CASSLQGNEQFF

j_gene: TRBJ2-5
v_gene: TRBV5-1
abundance: .
d_gene: .
CDR3nt: TGCGCCAGCAGCATCCCGGGACAAGGAGGGGAGACCCAGTACTTC
CDR3aa: CASSIPGQGGETQYF

j_gene: TRBJ1-1
v_gene: TRBV6-6
abundance: few
d_gene: TRBD1
CDR3nt: TGTGCCAGCAGCCGGACAGGGGGGAACACTGAAGCTTTCTTT
CDR3aa: CASSRTGGNTEAFF

j_gene: TRBJ2-3
v_gene: TRBV11-3
abundance: once
d_gene: .
CDR3nt: TGTGCCAGCAGCCCGTTCCGGGACACCCCTAGGTATTTT
CDR3aa: CASSPFRDTPRYF

j_gene: TRBJ2-7
v_gene: TRBV6-5
abundance: .
d_gene: .
CDR3nt: TGTGCCAGCAGCCCCGGGTGGGCCAGCTCCTACGAGCAGTACTTC
CDR3aa: CASSPGWASSYEQYF

j_gene: TRBJ2-5
v_gene: TRBV7-9
abundance: .
d_gene: TRBD1
CDR3nt: TGTGCCATCTCACTACAGGGGATGGCGACCCAGTACTTC
CDR3aa: CAISLQGMATQYF

j_gene: TRBJ2-7
v_gene: TRBV9
abundance: .
d_gene: .
CDR3nt: TGTGCCAGCAGCCTAGGGGGAGGGAGCTCCTACGAGCAGTACTTC
CDR3aa: CASSLGGGSSYEQYF

j_gene: TRBJ2-7
v_gene: TRBV27
abundance: .
d_gene: .
CDR3nt: TGTGCCAGCAGTCCGCCCTGGGAGGCGGGCTACGAGCAGTACTTC
CDR3aa: CASSPPWEAGYEQYF

j_gene: TRBJ2-2
v_gene: TRBV25-1
abundance: .
d_gene: .
CDR3nt: TGTGCCAGCAGTGCGGCCGGGAGTAACACCGGGGAGCTGTTTTTT
CDR3aa: CASSAAGSNTGELFF

j_gene: TRBJ2-5
v_gene: TRBV5-1
abundance: .
d_gene: TRBD1
CDR3nt: TGCGCCAGCAGCTTGGCCGGACAGGGGGAGACCCAGTACTTC
CDR3aa: CASSLAGQGETQYF

j_gene: TRBJ2-7
v_gene: TRBV11-1
abundance: .
d_gene: TRBD2
CDR3nt: TGTGCCAGCAGCCGGACTAGCGGGAGTACCGTCGCCTACGAGCAGTACTTC
CDR3aa: CASSRTSGSTVAYEQYF

j_gene: TRBJ1-3
v_gene: TRBV18
abundance: .
d_gene: .
CDR3nt: TGTGCCAGCTCATCTTCGACAGCTACTGGAAACACCATATATTTT
CDR3aa: CASSSSTATGNTIYF

j_gene: TRBJ1-1
v_gene: TRBV7-3
abundance: .
d_gene: TRBD1
CDR3nt: TGTGCCAGCAGCCAATACAGGGGGTCGGTGGCTGAAGCTTTCTTT
CDR3aa: CASSQYRGSVAEAFF

j_gene: TRBJ1-1
v_gene: TRBV6-1
abundance: .
d_gene: .
CDR3nt: TGTGCCACACGAGTAGGGGGAGGTGAAGCTTTCTTT
CDR3aa: CATRVGGGEAFF

j_gene: TRBJ1-2
v_gene: TRBV5-6
abundance: .
d_gene: TRBD1
CDR3nt: TGTGCCAGCAGCTTGCGGCAGGGGGGCGGCTACACCTTC
CDR3aa: CASSLRQGGGYTF

j_gene: TRBJ1-2
v_gene: TRBV2
abundance: .
d_gene: .
CDR3nt: TGTGCCAGCTGGTCTAGAACAGCCCTATCTAACTATGGCTACACCTTC
CDR3aa: CASWSRTALSNYGYTF

j_gene: TRBJ1-5
v_gene: TRBV14
abundance: .
d_gene: .
CDR3nt: TGTGCCAGCAGCCAAGATTCGCGGGAACCCCAGCATTTT
CDR3aa: CASSQDSREPQHF